A single T cell receptor (beta chain) is shown here with its context. Membership in each cohort depended on participant-reported clinical history. This sample is part of a study of blood T cell repertoires in COVID-19. Across the whole study: Specimens from acute and convalescent COVID-19 originated in the United States, Italy and Spain. Sources were T cells, B-cell-depleted T cells, or PBMCs; the material itself was cDNA or gDNA.

Trimming took 2 bases from V and 3 from J; bases not matched to a gene: 6. The germline CDR1 and CDR2 sequences are LGHDT and YNNKEL (reference sequence). The CDR3 is 16 residues long. Source study methods: Amplification of reference gene primers was used by the study to estimate nucleated cell counts. The method was immunoSEQ multiplex PCR; TCRdb's version includes in-frame clones alone and lacks a portion of them. D and trimming come from the DNA, and the V and J calls and clone size come from that table. This repertoire shows about 320,000 clones, approximately 90% found once; its top ten account for around 3.9%.

V gene TRBV3-1 (or the pseudogene TRBV3-2) combines with J gene TRBJ2-7, with 11 bases lining up with TRBD2. Sample: PBMCs or T cells enriched from blood (not recorded which). This receptor was identified in a woman aged 25 to 39 who had been exposed to COVID-19. This CDR3 reads CASSQRSSGGHYEQYF. CDR3 bases: TGTGCCAGCAGCCAACGATCTAGCGGGGGGCACTACGAGCAGTACTTC.